This note documents a single T cell receptor beta chain sequence. This specimen belongs to a study of blood T cell repertoires in COVID-19. Study as a whole: Material from acute and convalescent COVID-19 was sourced from the United States, Italy and Spain.

Here immunoSEQ multiplex PCR was the method, and the copy in TCRdb shows in-frame clones only, minus some. The sample holds roughly 32,000 clones; around 90% are singletons and the top ten take less than 2%. Trimming removed 3 bases at V and 5 bases at J, with 8 bases between. CDR1 SEHNR and CDR2 FQNEAQ come from the germline V gene (reference sequence). CDR3 size: 14 residues. This rearrangement joins TRBV7-9 to TRBJ1-6; possible D gene TRBD1, 5 bases. Sequencing input: peripheral blood. This clonotype originated in a man in his fifties or sixties with active or convalescent COVID-19. The CDR3 protein is CASSFGGDNSPLHF. The CDR3 nucleotides are TGTGCCAGCAGCTTCGGGGGGGATAATTCACCCCTCCACTTT.